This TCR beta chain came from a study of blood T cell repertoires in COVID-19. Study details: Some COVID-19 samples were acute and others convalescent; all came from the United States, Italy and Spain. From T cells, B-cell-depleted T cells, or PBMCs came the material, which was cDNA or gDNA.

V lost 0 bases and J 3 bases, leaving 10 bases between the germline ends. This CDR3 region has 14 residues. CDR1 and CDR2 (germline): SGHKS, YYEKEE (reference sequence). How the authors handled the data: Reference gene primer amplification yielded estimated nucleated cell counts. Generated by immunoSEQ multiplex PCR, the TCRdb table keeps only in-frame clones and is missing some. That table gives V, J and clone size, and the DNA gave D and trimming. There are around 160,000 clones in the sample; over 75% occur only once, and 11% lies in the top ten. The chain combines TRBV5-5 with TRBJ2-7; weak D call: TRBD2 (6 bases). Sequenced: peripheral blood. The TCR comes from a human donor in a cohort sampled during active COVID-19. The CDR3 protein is CASSLVGSYYEQYF. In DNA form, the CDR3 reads TGTGCCAGCAGCTTGGTCGGGAGTTACTACGAGCAGTACTTC.